Reported below is one TCR beta chain. The data belong to a study of blood T cell repertoires in COVID-19. Study background: COVID-19 samples, acute and convalescent, were from the United States, Italy and Spain. Nucleic acid was either cDNA or gDNA, and it came from T cells, B-cell-depleted T cells, or PBMCs.

Source study methods: Estimation of nucleated cell counts was performed using reference gene primer amplification. Only in-frame clones appear in the TCRdb table, and some are missing; sequencing was by immunoSEQ multiplex PCR. V, J and clone size reflect that table, while D and trimming were determined from the DNA. The sample lists about 71,000 clones, roughly nine tenths occurring once. CDR3 size: 16 residues. Germline V gene data show CDR1 as LNHDA and CDR2 as SQIVND (reference sequence). The receptor was isolated from a woman between 18 and 30 years old with acute or convalescent COVID-19. The sample consisted of peripheral blood. V is TRBV19 and J is TRBJ2-7; a weak D match, TRBD1 (6 bases). The J call may be mistaken, given a closer DNA end match to TRBJ2-1. CDR3 nucleotides: TGTGCCAGTAGTACCGCACCAGGGGCTAGGCAGCAAGAGCAGTTCTTC. Protein product: CASSTAPGARQQEQFF.